The present TCR beta chain was sequenced within a study of blood T cells in healthy people across ages. CDR3 size: 16 residues. The germline V gene encodes CDR1 SGHDN and CDR2 FVKESK. V lost 4 bases to trimming and J lost 1 base; unmatched junction nucleotides: 9. Caucasian individuals from Russia who were healthy and aged 6 to 90 acted as donors. Primed by a sample-barcoded 5' primer and a J-beta primer mix, a second PCR proceeded for roughly 7 to 11 cycles. The authors tagged each cDNA molecule using a template-switch adaptor with 12 random nucleotides. At least 2.5 million CDR3-containing paired-end reads were obtained per sample. TCRdb re-called the 5' RACE reads through MiXCR, storing one row per CDR3 protein. The profile covers 720,000 or so distinct CDR3 sequences, with roughly two fifths appearing a single time and 25% to 30% taken by the ten largest.

Sequences were obtained from blood. V gene TRBV14 combines with J gene TRBJ1-2; TRBD1 agrees at 7 bases. The receptor was isolated from a man older than 75 in good health. CDR3 coding DNA: TGTGCCAGCAGCCTCCGGGACAGACCACTTAACTATGGCTACACCTTC. It translates to CASSLRDRPLNYGYTF.